Below, one T cell receptor beta chain is given with its context. Its cognate antigen is unknown. The data stem from a study of CD8 T cells in Susac syndrome. Regarding the study as a whole: TCR sequencing and HLA analysis covered a relatively small number of individuals.

An amount of RNA that ranged from roughly 0.45 to 1 ug was reverse transcribed with random hexamers. TCRdb re-analysed the immunoSEQ multiplex PCR reads in MiXCR, keeping a single row per CDR3 protein. The profile covers about 160,000 distinct CDR3 sequences, with 93% appearing a single time and just over 0.13% taken by the ten largest. Purification of the CD8+ and CD4+ T cells relied on negative isolation, and TEMRA cells underwent FACS enrichment. The sequence derives from a human donor in good health. Input material: CD4+ T cells from PBMCs.

The CDR3 sequence: CASRRTNEQFF. CDR3 nucleotide sequence: TGTGCCAGCAGACGTACGAATGAGCAGTTCTTC. The chain is built from TRBV12-3 or TRBV12-4 and TRBJ2-1; no clear D gene. Trimming pared 6 bases from V and 7 bases from J, leaving 7 bases between. CDR3 length equals 11 residues.